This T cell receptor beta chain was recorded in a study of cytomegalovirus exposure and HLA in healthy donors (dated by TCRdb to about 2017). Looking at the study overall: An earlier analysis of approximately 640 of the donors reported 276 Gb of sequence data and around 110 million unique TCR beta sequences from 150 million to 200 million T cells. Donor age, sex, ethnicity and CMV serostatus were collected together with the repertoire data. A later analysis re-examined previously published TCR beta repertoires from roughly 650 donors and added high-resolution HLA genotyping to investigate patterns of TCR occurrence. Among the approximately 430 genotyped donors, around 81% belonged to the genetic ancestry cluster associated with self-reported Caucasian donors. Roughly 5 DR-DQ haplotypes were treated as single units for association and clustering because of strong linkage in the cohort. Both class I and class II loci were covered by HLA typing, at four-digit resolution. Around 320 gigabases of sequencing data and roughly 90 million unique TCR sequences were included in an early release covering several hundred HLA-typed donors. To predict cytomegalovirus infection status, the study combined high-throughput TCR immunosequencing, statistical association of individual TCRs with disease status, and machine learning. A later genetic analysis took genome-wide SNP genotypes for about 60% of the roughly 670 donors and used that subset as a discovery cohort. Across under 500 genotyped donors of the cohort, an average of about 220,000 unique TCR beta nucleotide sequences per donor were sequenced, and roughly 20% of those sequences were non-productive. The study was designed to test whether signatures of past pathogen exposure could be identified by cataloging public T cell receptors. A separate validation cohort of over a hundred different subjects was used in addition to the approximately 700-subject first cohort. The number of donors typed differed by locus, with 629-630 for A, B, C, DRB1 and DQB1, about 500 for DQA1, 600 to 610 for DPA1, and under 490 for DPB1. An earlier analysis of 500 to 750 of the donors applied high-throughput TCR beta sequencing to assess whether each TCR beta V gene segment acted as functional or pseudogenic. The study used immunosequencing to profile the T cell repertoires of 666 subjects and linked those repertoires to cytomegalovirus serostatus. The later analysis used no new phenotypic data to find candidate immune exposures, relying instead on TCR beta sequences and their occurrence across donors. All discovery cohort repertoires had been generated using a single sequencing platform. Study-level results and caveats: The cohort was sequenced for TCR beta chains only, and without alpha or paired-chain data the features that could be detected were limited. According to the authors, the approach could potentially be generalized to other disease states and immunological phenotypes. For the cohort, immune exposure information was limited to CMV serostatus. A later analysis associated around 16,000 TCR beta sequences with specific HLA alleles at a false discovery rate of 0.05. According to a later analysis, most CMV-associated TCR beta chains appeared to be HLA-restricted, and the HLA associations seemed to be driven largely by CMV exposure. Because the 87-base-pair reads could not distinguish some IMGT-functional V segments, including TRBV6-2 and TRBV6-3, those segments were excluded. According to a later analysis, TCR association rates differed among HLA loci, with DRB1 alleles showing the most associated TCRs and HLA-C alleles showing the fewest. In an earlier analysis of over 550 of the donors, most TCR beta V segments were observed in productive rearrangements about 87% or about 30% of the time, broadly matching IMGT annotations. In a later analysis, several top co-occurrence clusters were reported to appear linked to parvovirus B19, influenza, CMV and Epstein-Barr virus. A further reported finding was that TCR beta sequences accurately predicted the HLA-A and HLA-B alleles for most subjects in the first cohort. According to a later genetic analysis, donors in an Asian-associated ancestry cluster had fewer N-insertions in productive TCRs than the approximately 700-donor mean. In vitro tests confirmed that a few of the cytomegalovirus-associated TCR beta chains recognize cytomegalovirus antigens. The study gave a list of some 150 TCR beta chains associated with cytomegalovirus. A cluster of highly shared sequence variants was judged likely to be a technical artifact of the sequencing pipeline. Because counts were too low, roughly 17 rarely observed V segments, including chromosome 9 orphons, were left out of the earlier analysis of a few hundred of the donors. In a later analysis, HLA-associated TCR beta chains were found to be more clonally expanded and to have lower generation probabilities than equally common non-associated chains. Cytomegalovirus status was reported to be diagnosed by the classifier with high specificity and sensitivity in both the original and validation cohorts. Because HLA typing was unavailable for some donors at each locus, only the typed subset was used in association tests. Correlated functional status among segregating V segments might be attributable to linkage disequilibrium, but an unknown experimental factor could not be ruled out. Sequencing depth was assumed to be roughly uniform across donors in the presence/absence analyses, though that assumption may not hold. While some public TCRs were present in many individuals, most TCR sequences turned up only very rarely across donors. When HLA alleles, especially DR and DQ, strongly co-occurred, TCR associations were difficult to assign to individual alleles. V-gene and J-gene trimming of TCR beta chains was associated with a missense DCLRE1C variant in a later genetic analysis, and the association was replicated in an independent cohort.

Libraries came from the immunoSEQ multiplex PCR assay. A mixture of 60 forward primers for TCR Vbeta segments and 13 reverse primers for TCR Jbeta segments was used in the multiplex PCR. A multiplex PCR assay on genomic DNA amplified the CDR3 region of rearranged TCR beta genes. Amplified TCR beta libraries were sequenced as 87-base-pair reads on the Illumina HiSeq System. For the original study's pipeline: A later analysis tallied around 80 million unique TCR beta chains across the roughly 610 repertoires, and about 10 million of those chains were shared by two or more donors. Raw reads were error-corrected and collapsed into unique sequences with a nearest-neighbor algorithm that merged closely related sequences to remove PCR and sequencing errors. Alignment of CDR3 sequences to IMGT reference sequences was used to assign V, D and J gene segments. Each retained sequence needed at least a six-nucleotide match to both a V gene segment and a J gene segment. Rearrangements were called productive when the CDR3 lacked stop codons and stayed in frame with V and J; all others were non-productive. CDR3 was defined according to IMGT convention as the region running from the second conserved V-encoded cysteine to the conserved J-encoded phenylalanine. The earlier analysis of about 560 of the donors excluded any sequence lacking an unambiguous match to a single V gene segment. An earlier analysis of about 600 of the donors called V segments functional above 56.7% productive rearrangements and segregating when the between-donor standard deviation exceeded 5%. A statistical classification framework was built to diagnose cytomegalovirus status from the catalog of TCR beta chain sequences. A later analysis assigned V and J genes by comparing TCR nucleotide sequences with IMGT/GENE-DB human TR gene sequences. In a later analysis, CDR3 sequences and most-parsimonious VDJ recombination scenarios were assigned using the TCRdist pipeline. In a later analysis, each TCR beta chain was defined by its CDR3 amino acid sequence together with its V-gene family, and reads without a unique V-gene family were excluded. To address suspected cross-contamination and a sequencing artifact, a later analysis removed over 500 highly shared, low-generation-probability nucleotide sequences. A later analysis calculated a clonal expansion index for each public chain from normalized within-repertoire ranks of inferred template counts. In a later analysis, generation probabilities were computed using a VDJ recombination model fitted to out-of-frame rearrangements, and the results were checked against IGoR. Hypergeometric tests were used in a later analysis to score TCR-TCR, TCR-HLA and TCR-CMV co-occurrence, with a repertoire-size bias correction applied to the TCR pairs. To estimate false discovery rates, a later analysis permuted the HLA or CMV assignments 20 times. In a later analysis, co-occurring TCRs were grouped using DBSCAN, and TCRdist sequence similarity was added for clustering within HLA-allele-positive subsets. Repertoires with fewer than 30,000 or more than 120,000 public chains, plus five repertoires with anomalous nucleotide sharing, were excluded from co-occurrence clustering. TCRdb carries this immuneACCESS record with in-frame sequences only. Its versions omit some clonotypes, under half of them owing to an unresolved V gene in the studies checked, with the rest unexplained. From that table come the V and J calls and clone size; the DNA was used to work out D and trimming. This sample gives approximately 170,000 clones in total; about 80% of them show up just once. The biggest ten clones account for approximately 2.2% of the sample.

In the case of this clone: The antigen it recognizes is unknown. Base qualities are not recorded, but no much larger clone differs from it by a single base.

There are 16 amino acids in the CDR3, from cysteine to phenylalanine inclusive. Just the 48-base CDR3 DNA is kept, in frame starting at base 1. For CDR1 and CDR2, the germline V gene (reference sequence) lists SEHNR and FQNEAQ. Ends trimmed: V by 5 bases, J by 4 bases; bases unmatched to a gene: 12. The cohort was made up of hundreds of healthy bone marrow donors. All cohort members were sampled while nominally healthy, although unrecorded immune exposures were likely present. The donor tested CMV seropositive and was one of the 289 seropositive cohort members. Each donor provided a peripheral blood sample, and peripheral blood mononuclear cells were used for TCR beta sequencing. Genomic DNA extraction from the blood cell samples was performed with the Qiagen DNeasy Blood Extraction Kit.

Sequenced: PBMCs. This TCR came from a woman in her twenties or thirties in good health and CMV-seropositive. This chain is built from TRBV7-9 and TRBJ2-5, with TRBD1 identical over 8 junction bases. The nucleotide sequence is TGTGCCAGCAGCCCGAAACCGGGACAGGCGCGAGAGACCCAGTACTTC. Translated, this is CASSPKPGQARETQYF.